Listed here are 15 T cell receptor beta chains from one sample, sequenced in a study of blood T cell repertoires in COVID-19. Method: immunoSEQ multiplex PCR; TCRdb's copy keeps in-frame clones and lacks some. This sample carries hundreds of thousands of clones, almost 90% of them seen once, and the ten largest clones take about 1.8%. The specimen sequenced was PBMCs or T cells enriched from blood (not recorded which). Source of these receptors: a woman between 18 and 30 years old with acute COVID-19.

This clone was recorded once. The chain couples TRBV5-5 to TRBJ1-1, with 7 bases aligning to TRBD1. CDR1 is SGHKS and CDR2 is YYEKEE in the germline V gene (reference sequence). This CDR3 is 16 amino acids long. After removal of 0 bases from V and 0 bases from J, the junction contained 5 bases not matched to a gene. CDR3 bases: TGTGCCAGCAGCTTGGATGACAGGGAGATGAACACTGAAGCTTTCTTT. It translates to CASSLDDREMNTEAFF.

The chain employs TRBV5-8 and TRBJ2-3; TRBD1 matches at 9 bases. Germline assignment: CDR1 SGHTS and CDR2 YDEGEE. The CDR3 has 16 residues. After removal of 4 bases from V and 0 bases from J, the junction contained 6 bases not matched to a gene. The CDR3 loop reads CASSVTGGFSTDTQYF. As DNA, the CDR3 is TGTGCCAGCAGCGTGACAGGGGGATTTAGCACAGATACGCAGTATTTT.

The rearrangement uses TRBV5-1 and TRBJ2-1, with D possibly matching TRBD2 (5 bases). The CDR3 has 15 amino acids. Trimming left V 4 bases short and J 5 bases short, with 16 bases between. Germline CDR1 is SGHRS and CDR2 is YFSETQ. The CDR3 nucleotides read TGCGCCAGCAGCCCAAACCGGGGTGCCGACAATGAGCAGTTCTTC. The encoded protein is CASSPNRGADNEQFF.

The chain couples TRBV18 to TRBJ2-6, with D unclear. The CDR3 consists of 14 residues. V was pared by 3 bases and J by 1 base, with 4 bases between. The germline V gene encodes CDR1 KGHSH and CDR2 LQKENI. In DNA, the CDR3 is TGTGCCAGCTCACCCCTATCTGGGGCCAACGTCCTGACTTTC. Residues: CASSPLSGANVLTF.

This chain joins TRBV29-1 and TRBJ2-1; possibly TRBD2 for D (5 bases). Trimming stripped 4 bases from V and 3 bases from J, with 19 bases between. From germline, CDR1 is SQVTM and CDR2 ANQGSEA. CDR3 size: 16 residues. The CDR3 sequence: CSVGGLALFFYNEQFF. The CDR3 DNA reads TGCAGCGTTGGAGGTCTAGCCTTATTTTTCTACAATGAGCAGTTCTTC.

This chain joins TRBV29-1 and TRBJ1-1; D is undetermined. The germline V gene has CDR1 SQVTM and CDR2 ANQGSEA. V was pared by 6 bases and J by 2 bases, with 13 bases between. The length of the CDR3 is 13 residues. The CDR3 is CSVSPRPNTEAFF. The CDR3 DNA reads TGCAGCGTCTCTCCCAGGCCAAACACTGAAGCTTTCTTT.

The chain combines TRBV18 with TRBJ1-1, with 10 bases aligning to TRBD1. V lost 2 bases, J lost 6 bases, and 12 bases stayed unmatched. The CDR3 loop spans 17 amino acids. The germline V gene encodes CDR1 KGHSH and CDR2 LQKENI. DNA for the CDR3: TGTGCCAGCTCACCATCCGACAGGGGGCCTTTTAGGGCTGAAGCTTTCTTT. The encoded protein is CASSPSDRGPFRAEAFF.

V gene TRBV18 combines with J gene TRBJ2-1; 14 positions match TRBD2. CDR3 length: 19 residues. The V gene end was trimmed by 5 bases and the J gene end by 6 bases; junction bases not matched to a gene: 15. In germline, CDR1 is KGHSH, CDR2 LQKENI. The CDR3, as DNA: TGTGCCAGCTCAAACCTCCGGGACACCGGGACTAGCGGGAGCAATGAGCAGTTCTTC. Its translation is CASSNLRDTGTSGSNEQFF.

About this clone itself: This sample also contains other DNA sequences that code for the same CDR3. This chain uses TRBV7-2 with TRBJ2-3; D uncertain. CDR1 and CDR2 from the germline V gene are SGHTA and FQGNSA. The CDR3 spans 13 residues. Trimming took off 1 base at V and 4 bases at J, with 6 bases between the two ends. The CDR3 DNA reads as TGTGCCAGCAGCTTAGTCCTCGCAGATACGCAGTATTTT. This gives the protein CASSLVLADTQYF. The full variable domain, in which reference TRBV7-2 and TRBJ2-3 provide the parts outside the CDR3, is GAGVSQSPSNKVTEKGKDVELRCDPISGHTALYWYRQSLGQGLEFLIYFQGNSAPDKSGLPSDRFSAERTGGSVSTLTIQRTQQEDSAVYLCASSLVLADTQYFGPGTRLTVL.

The chain employs TRBV27 and TRBJ2-2; 7 bases are a match to TRBD2. Trimming removed 8 bases from V and 4 bases from J; junction bases left unmatched: 7. CDR3 length equals 14 residues. Germline V gives CDR1 MNHEY, CDR2 SMNVEV (reference sequence). The CDR3 coding sequence is TGTGCCAGCGAGGGCGCTAGCGGCACCGGGGAGCTGTTTTTT. Translated, it gives CASEGASGTGELFF.

This clone was seen a single time. The chain couples TRBV6-5 to TRBJ2-1; D remains unclear. CDR3 length: 13 residues. Trimming took off 4 bases at V and 0 bases at J, with 4 bases between the two ends. Germline assignment: CDR1 MNHEY and CDR2 SVGAGI. The CDR3 region has the DNA TGTGCCAGCAGTTTCAGCTCCTACAATGAGCAGTTCTTC. It specifies CASSFSSYNEQFF.

The chain recombines TRBV29-1 with TRBJ2-7; tentative D call: TRBD1 (6 bases). This CDR3 comprises 13 residues. The V gene lost 2 bases and the J gene lost 4 bases, with 12 bases spanning the gap. The germline gives CDR1 SQVTM, CDR2 ANQGSEA. The CDR3 here is CSVEWPTGYEQYF. The CDR3 DNA reads as TGCAGCGTTGAATGGCCCACAGGGTACGAGCAGTACTTC.

The J gene is TRBJ2-2, the V gene TRBV25-1, with 9 bases identical to TRBD1. The CDR3 extends over 14 amino acids. The V gene end was trimmed by 4 bases and the J gene end by 3 bases; junction bases not matched to a gene: 0. The germline CDR1 and CDR2 sequences are MGHDK and SYGVNS. CDR3 nucleotide sequence: TGTGCCAGCAGTGGACAGGGGGACACCGGGGAGCTGTTTTTT. This codes for CASSGQGDTGELFF.

The V and J genes are TRBV6-5 and TRBJ1-1; D gene uncertain. Germline-derived CDR1 and CDR2 are MNHEY and SVGAGI. Trimming left V 9 bases short and J 3 bases short, with 8 bases between. This CDR3 comprises 11 residues. The CDR3 loop reads CASLGYTEAFF. The CDR3 DNA sequence: TGTGCCAGTTTGGGCTACACTGAAGCTTTCTTT.

The chain joins TRBV30 to TRBJ1-2; possible D gene TRBD1, 6 bases. This CDR3 comprises 15 residues. Germline V gene sequence: CDR1 GTSNPN, CDR2 SVGIG (reference sequence). V was clipped by 0 bases and J by 8 bases, with 19 bases between them. This CDR3 is CAWSVQGGAPRGYTF. Here the CDR3 DNA reads TGTGCCTGGAGTGTACAGGGAGGGGCCCCGAGGGGCTACACCTTC.